This T cell receptor beta chain was obtained from a study of T cells after yellow fever vaccination. Looking at the study overall: Investigators used CD3, CD45RA, CCR7 and CD95 to sort the EM, EMRA, CM and Tscm memory subsets.

TCRdb reprocessed the 5' RACE reads with MiXCR, giving one entry per CDR3 protein. The data hold 20,000 to 25,000 distinct CDR3 sequences, with 4% to 6% observed a single time. The CDR3 totals 15 residues. The germline V and J ends were trimmed by 10 bases and 0 bases, with 13 bases remaining between them. Looked up from germline, CDR1 is MNHEY and CDR2 is SMNVEV (reference sequence). By frequency in the sample, this clonotype is medium-sized. The chain employs TRBV27 and TRBJ1-6, with a weak D call TRBD1 (5 bases). This TCR came from a man younger than 30 who received the YFV17D yellow fever vaccine. The sequences come from PBMCs, either bulk or a sorted T-cell subset (CD4+, CD8+, memory, or dextramer-sorted; not recorded which), collected about 49 days after the first yellow fever vaccination. This CDR3 reads CATGGKASYNSPLHF. CDR3 nucleotides: TGTGCCACGGGGGGGAAAGCCTCCTATAATTCACCCCTCCACTTT.